This T cell receptor beta chain was documented in a study of blood T cells in healthy people across ages. Primers used in a second PCR of roughly 6 to 11 cycles were a sample-barcoded 5' primer and a J-beta primer mix. TCRdb re-called the 5' RACE reads through MiXCR, storing one row per CDR3 protein. The sample holds approximately 1.5 million distinct CDR3 sequences; about 45% are singletons and the top ten take more than 4%. This CDR3 has 16 amino acids. In germline, CDR1 is LGHNA, CDR2 YSLEER. Trimming shortened V by 0 bases and J by 6 bases, and 14 bases separated the two germline ends. The sequenced sample was blood. The TCR was taken from a young woman in good health. The chain carries TRBV4-3 and TRBJ2-2; D gene ambiguous. In nucleotides, the CDR3 is TGCGCCAGCAGCCAAGATCTATTAGCAAAGGCCGGGGAGCTGTTTTTT. It translates to CASSQDLLAKAGELFF.